This note documents a single T cell receptor (beta chain) sequence. What it binds is unknown. The sample's time point: patch test 2, 6 weeks after DPC sensitization. Documented treatment: therapeutic diphenylcyclopropenone sensitization with weekly scalp DPC. TCRdb ran MiXCR on the RACE reads and lists one entry per CDR3 protein. This sample carries a few hundred thousand distinct CDR3 sequences, roughly 6% of them seen once, and the ten largest clones take roughly 5.4%. The sample originates from a study of human T cells and chemical hapten exposure. General study findings and limits: More PT1 expanded TCRs went with higher patch test scores. Counts of TCRs above 1 in 1000 frequency stayed unchanged with DPC sensitization. Versus controls, significantly more large CDR3 similarity clusters arose from expanded TCRs.

CDR1 and CDR2 (germline): MGHDK, SYGVNS. V was clipped by 4 bases and J by 5 bases, with 15 bases between them. The CDR3 runs 15 residues. The sequence came from a woman aged 18-29 years with alopecia areata. Some clones in this sample may be carry-over from other donors' samples. The sequencing used whole blood, collected in connection with sensitization to the hapten diphenylcyclopropenone (DPC). The chain combines TRBV25-1 with TRBJ2-1; either TRBD1 or TRBD2 may fit D (5 bases each). The CDR3: CASSVSGTPNNEQFF. The CDR3 nucleotides read TGTGCCAGCAGTGTCTCCGGGACCCCAAACAATGAGCAGTTCTTC.